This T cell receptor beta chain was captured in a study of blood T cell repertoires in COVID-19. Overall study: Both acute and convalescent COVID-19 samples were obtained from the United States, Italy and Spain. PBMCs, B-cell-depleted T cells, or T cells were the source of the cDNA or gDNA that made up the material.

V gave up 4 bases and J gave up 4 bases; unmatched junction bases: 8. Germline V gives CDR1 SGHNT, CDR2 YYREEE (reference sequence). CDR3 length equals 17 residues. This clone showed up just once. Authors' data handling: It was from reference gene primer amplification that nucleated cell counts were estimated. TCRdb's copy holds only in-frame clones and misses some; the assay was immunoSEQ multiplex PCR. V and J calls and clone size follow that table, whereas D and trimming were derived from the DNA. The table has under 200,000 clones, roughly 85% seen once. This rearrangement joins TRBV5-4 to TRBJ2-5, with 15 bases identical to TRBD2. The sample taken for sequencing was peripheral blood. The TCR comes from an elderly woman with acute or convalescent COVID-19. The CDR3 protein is CASSRGLAGGLGETQYF. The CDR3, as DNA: TGTGCCAGCAGCAGAGGACTAGCGGGAGGGCTGGGAGAGACCCAGTACTTC.